The entry below gives a single TCR beta chain sequence along with its context. Its antigen remains unidentified. According to the study, TCR beta libraries were built with iRepertoire HTBI primers and CDR3-region Arm-PCR. TCRdb independently ran MiXCR on the multiplex PCR reads; one entry per CDR3 protein. Of around 420,000 distinct CDR3 sequences listed, 15% are singletons. The data belong to a study of regulatory T cells in long-lasting Graves disease. Time point denoted: newly diagnosed GD, antithyroid drugs for less than 3 months. The authors made the TCR library using RNA they extracted from PBMCs. The study's findings and limits: Persistent cases of Graves' showed reduced TCR diversity relative to newly diagnosed patients. What was studied was peripheral blood only, and not thyroid tissue.

The germline gives CDR1 SGHTA, CDR2 FQGNSA. V lost 7 bases and J lost 6; bases outside the gene matches: 12. The CDR3 is 14 residues long. This sample also appeared in a second study, on T cells in Graves' hyperthyroidism and ophthalmopathy.

The sequencing used peripheral blood mononuclear cells (PBMCs), collected at new diagnosis, from a patient treated with antithyroid drugs. This sequence joins TRBV7-2 and TRBJ2-7; the match to TRBD2 covers 7 bases. The source is a middle-aged woman with Graves disease. The CDR3 bases are TGTGCCAGCACCAATAGCGGGTCTGGCTCCGAGCAGTACTTC. Protein: CASTNSGSGSEQYF.